The clone carrying this T cell receptor beta chain came up many times. Its matching antigen is unknown. This entry comes from a study of T cells in Graves' hyperthyroidism and ophthalmopathy. Uncontrolled infection, other autoimmune disease, pregnancy or lactation disqualified patients from enrolment. Diagnostic decisions used clinical symptoms, serum thyroxine and TRAb, thyroid ultrasound and orbital computed tomography. PBMCs stemmed from under 11 ml fresh peripheral blood. Whole-study findings and limits: Before onset, ophthalmopathy was predicted by the model a median approximately 6.5 months earlier.

Researchers took RNA transcripts and amplified the TCR beta CDR3 regions from them. First-round RT-PCR targeting the TCR CDR3 was performed with the HTBI primer set. TCRdb fed the multiplex PCR reads into MiXCR, producing one record per CDR3 protein. The sample lists about 570,000 distinct CDR3 sequences, approximately 14% occurring once. The receptor was derived from a woman between 40 and 50 years old with Graves' hyperthyroidism. Sequencing was performed on blood.

In DNA, the CDR3 is TGTGCCAGCAGGGGACAGGGCTACGAGCAGTACTTC. The encoded protein is CASRGQGYEQYF. The V and J genes are TRBV28 and TRBJ2-7; 9 nucleotides line up with TRBD1. V was clipped by 6 bases and J by 3 bases; unmatched bases: 0. The CDR3 is made up of 12 amino acids. Germline CDR1 MDHEN, CDR2 SYDVKM. The whole variable domain, remainder taken from reference TRBV28 and TRBJ2-7, is DVKVTQSSRYLVKRTGEKVFLECVQDMDHENMFWYRQDPGLGLRLIYFSYDVKMKEKGDIPEGYSVSREKKERFSLILESASTNQTSMYLCASRGQGYEQYFGPGTRLTVT.